The 3 T cell receptor beta chains below were found in one sample sequenced in a study of blood T cell repertoires in COVID-19. Repertoires were generated with immunoSEQ multiplex PCR, while TCRdb's copy carries only in-frame clones and drops some. The sample consists of tens of thousands of clones, approximately 90% of them appearing once. The sequenced sample was peripheral blood. The receptors shown here come from a woman aged 55-70 years with acute or convalescent COVID-19.

This sequence joins TRBV28 and TRBJ2-7; TRBD1 matches at 10 bases. The germline V gene has CDR1 MDHEN and CDR2 SYDVKM. This CDR3 spans 15 amino acids. V was pared by 7 bases and J by 2 bases, with 8 bases of the junction left unmatched. For the CDR3, the DNA is TGTGCCAGCACCGGGGGACAGGGGTTAACCTACGAGCAGTACGTC. It translates to CASTGGQGLTYEQYV.

V and J are TRBV7-8 and TRBJ2-5; TRBD1 is a possible D gene (5 bases). This CDR3 contains 12 residues. The ends were cut back, 1 base at V and 7 bases at J, with 7 bases in the middle. Germline CDR1 SGHVS, CDR2 FQNEAQ. Here the CDR3 reads CASSLGGGTQYF. CDR3 nucleotides: TGTGCCAGCAGCTTAGGGGGCGGGACCCAGTACTTC.

The V and J genes are TRBV7-6 and TRBJ2-2, with 9 bases that match TRBD1. The V and J ends lost 3 bases and 10 bases, in that order; junction bases with no gene match: 6. Germline CDR1 and CDR2: SGHVS and FNYEAQ. The CDR3 has 14 residues. CDR3 loop: CASSLGDRAAELFF. CDR3 nucleotides: TGTGCCAGCAGCTTGGGGGACAGGGCGGCGGAGCTGTTTTTT.